The 4 T cell receptor beta chains in this list originate from one sample, sequenced in a study of T cells in Graves' hyperthyroidism and ophthalmopathy. Amplification of TCR beta CDR3 regions used RNA as the template. TCR CDR3 underwent first-round RT-PCR with the HTBI primer set. TCRdb reanalysed the multiplex PCR reads using MiXCR and keeps one entry per CDR3 protein. The sample lists about 610,000 distinct CDR3 sequences; roughly 15% were seen once. Material: blood. These receptors were taken from a woman in her 40s with Graves' ophthalmopathy.

This clonotype was observed at least ten times. The CDR3 DNA is TGTGCCAGCACCTCATCCGAGGGGGCGTTTCATGCTTTCTTT. This gives the protein CASTSSEGAFHAFF. The chain is built from TRBV6-1 and TRBJ1-1; TRBD1 matches 7 bases. Per the germline V gene, CDR1 is MNHNS and CDR2 is SASEGT. The CDR3 spans 14 residues. V shed 7 bases, J shed 11 bases, and the junction held 16 bases outside the gene matches.

This clonotype was seen repeatedly, ten times or more. V is TRBV29-1 and J is TRBJ2-2, with D perhaps TRBD1 or TRBD2 (5 bases each). This CDR3 spans 14 amino acids. Trimming left V 0 bases short and J 7 bases short, with 12 bases between. Germline CDR1 and CDR2: SQVTM and ANQGSEA. The CDR3, as DNA: TGCAGCGTTGAAGAATGGGGCAGCGGCGGGGAGCTGTTTTTT. Translating gives CSVEEWGSGGELFF.

This clonotype appeared many times. The rearrangement joins TRBV4-1 to TRBJ1-3; D possibly corresponds to TRBD1 (6 bases). Looked up from germline, CDR1 is MGHRA and CDR2 is YSYEKL. The CDR3 extends over 15 amino acids. Trimming removed 4 bases at V and 2 bases at J, with 12 bases between. The CDR3 here is CASSLSRQAGNTIYF. In DNA, the CDR3 is TGCGCCAGCAGCCTTTCCCGACAGGCTGGAAACACCATATATTTT.

This chain links TRBV7-8 with TRBJ2-2, with a possible D match to TRBD1 (5 bases). There are 14 residues in the CDR3. The germline V gene encodes CDR1 SGHVS and CDR2 FQNEAQ. V dropped 7 bases and J dropped 2 bases, with 11 bases sitting between them. In DNA form, the CDR3 reads TGTGCCAGCAAGAGGACACTTAACACCGGGGAGCTGTTTTTT. The encoded protein is CASKRTLNTGELFF.